Following are 20 T cell receptor beta chains from one sample sequenced in a study of human T cells and chemical hapten exposure. TCRdb fed the RACE reads into MiXCR, producing one record per CDR3 protein. This sample has a few hundred thousand distinct CDR3 sequences, with approximately 5.8% found just once. Time point described: pre-sensitization, week 0. This sample's treatment: therapeutic diphenylcyclopropenone sensitization with weekly scalp DPC. Sequencing was performed on whole blood, taken in connection with sensitization to the hapten diphenylcyclopropenone (DPC). Receptors were obtained from a woman aged 18-30 years with alopecia areata. Some clones in this sample may be carry-over from other donors' samples.

The table lists this clonotype with many counts. In nucleotides, the CDR3 is TGTGCCAGCAGCCTCGGTCGGCAGGGCCACAATGAGCAGTTCTTC. Amino acids: CASSLGRQGHNEQFF. The rearrangement joins TRBV7-9 to TRBJ2-1; a weak D match, TRBD1 (5 bases). CDR1 and CDR2 from the germline V gene are SEHNR and FQNEAQ (reference sequence). The CDR3 contains 15 residues. V was cut by 5 bases and J by 5 bases, with 16 bases left in between.

This clonotype was counted only a few times. Relative to the germline gene, one junction end is altered; a read error may explain this. The chain links TRBV2 to TRBJ2-5, with TRBD2 identical over 12 bases. Germline loops: CDR1 SNHLY, CDR2 FYNNEI. This CDR3 spans 16 amino acids. CDR3 coding DNA: TGTGCCAGCAGTGGACTAGCGGGGGACCTCGAAGAGGCCCAGTACTTC. Amino acids: CASSGLAGDLEEAQYF.

This clonotype has a handful of counts. This chain joins TRBV6-5 and TRBJ1-1; D is perhaps TRBD1 (6 bases). This CDR3 has 14 amino acids. The germline gives CDR1 MNHEY, CDR2 SVGAGI. Between the trimmed V and J ends, which lost 2 bases and 2 bases, there was a span of 9 bases. In DNA, the CDR3 is TGTGCCAGCAGTTACCAGGGGCACAACACTGAAGCTTTCTTT. This translates into CASSYQGHNTEAFF.

This clonotype was seen more than once but under ten times. As DNA, the CDR3 is TGCGCCAGCAGCCCCGGGGTCTCAGCGGGGGCCGGGCCCAATGAGCAGTTCTTC. Amino acid sequence: CASSPGVSAGAGPNEQFF. The rearrangement links TRBV5-1 to TRBJ2-1; TRBD2 agrees at 8 bases. CDR1 is SGHRS and CDR2 is YFSETQ in the germline V gene. This CDR3 comprises 18 residues. With V trimmed by 4 bases and J by 6 bases, 18 bases remained unmatched.

The rearrangement links TRBV20-1 to TRBJ2-7; D may be TRBD1 or TRBD2 (5 bases each). Germline V CDR1 and CDR2: DFQATT, SNEGSKA (reference sequence). The CDR3 spans 13 residues. V was shortened by 6 bases and J by 7 bases, with 19 bases between the two germline ends. CDR3 amino acids: CSALGPTRREQYF. CDR3 nucleotide sequence: TGCAGTGCGTTGGGACCGACTCGAAGGGAGCAGTACTTC.

The chain recombines TRBV7-8 with TRBJ2-3; the match to TRBD2 covers 11 bases. The V segment lost 3 bases and the J segment 3 bases; nucleotides outside the gene matches: 8. Germline CDR1 is SGHVS and CDR2 is FQNEAQ. The CDR3 is made up of 17 amino acids. In DNA, the CDR3 is TGTGCCAGCAGCTTGGTAGCGGGGGGGCCTAAGACAGATACGCAGTATTTT. Its protein product is CASSLVAGGPKTDTQYF.

Only a few counts were recorded for this clonotype. Here the CDR3 reads CASSGTVKAQYF. CDR3 DNA: TGTGCCAGCAGTGGAACAGTGAAGGCCCAGTACTTC. J is TRBJ2-5 and V is TRBV2; D is unresolved. The CDR3 length is 12 residues. V lost 4 bases, J lost 9 bases, and 12 bases lay in between. The V gene's germline CDR1 is SNHLY and CDR2 FYNNEI.

The V call is TRBV7-8, the J call TRBJ2-2; 10 bases are a match to TRBD2. Germline V gives CDR1 SGHVS, CDR2 FQNEAQ. Losses at the gene ends were 5 bases for V and 3 bases for J; bases not matched to a gene: 12. This CDR3 has 18 residues. The DNA for the CDR3 is TGTGCCAGCAGCCTCCCTTATTGGAGCGGGGGGGACACCGGGGAGCTGTTTTTT. Its translation: CASSLPYWSGGDTGELFF.

This clonotype was seen more than once but under ten times. The CDR3 is CASSQQVGYGYTF. CDR3 DNA: TGTGCCAGCAGCCAACAGGTGGGCTATGGCTACACCTTC. The V and J genes are TRBV3-1 and TRBJ1-2; D call uncertain. Germline V CDR1 and CDR2: LGHDT, YNNKEL (reference sequence). The germline V and J ends were trimmed by 2 bases and 4 bases, with 8 bases remaining between them. The length of the CDR3 is 13 residues.

Ten or more counts support this clonotype. The V gene is TRBV15, the J gene TRBJ2-1; D gene unclear. The V end lost 0 bases, the J end lost 4 bases, and 10 bases lay between the germline ends. Germline V gene lookup returns CDR1 LNHNV and CDR2 YYDKDF (reference sequence). There are 15 residues in the CDR3. The CDR3 spells CATSREGLGYNEQFF. Written as DNA, the CDR3 is TGTGCCACCAGCAGAGAGGGATTGGGGTACAATGAGCAGTTCTTC.

The rearrangement joins TRBV12-5 to TRBJ1-5; D is uncertain. The V end lost 6 bases, the J end lost 7 bases, and 13 bases lay between the germline ends. CDR1 and CDR2 (germline): LGHNT, FRNRAP. The CDR3 is made up of 13 amino acids. For the CDR3, the DNA is TGTGCTAGTGGCCGGAGGGAGGACCAGCCCCAGCATTTT. It encodes CASGRREDQPQHF.

This clonotype was observed a few times. The chain carries TRBV6-2 or TRBV6-3 and TRBJ2-1, with 11 bases aligning to TRBD2. V shed 3 bases, J shed 7 bases, and the junction held 2 bases outside the gene matches. The germline V gene has CDR1 MNHEY and CDR2 SVGEGT. This CDR3 spans 14 amino acids. As DNA, the CDR3 is TGTGCCAGCAGTTATAGCGGGGGGGCTAATGAGCAGTTCTTC. Protein: CASSYSGGANEQFF.

This clonotype was seen more than once but under ten times. The J gene is TRBJ1-3, the V gene TRBV3-1, with D perhaps TRBD1 (5 bases). CDR3 size: 15 residues. Trimming left V 0 bases short and J 4 bases short, with 10 bases between. CDR1 is LGHDT and CDR2 is YNNKEL in the germline V gene (reference sequence). The CDR3 nucleotides are TGTGCCAGCAGCCAAGATCTGGCAGGGGGAAACACCATATATTTT. This codes for CASSQDLAGGNTIYF.

This clonotype appeared a few times. The chain recombines TRBV4-3 with TRBJ2-3, with D perhaps matching TRBD1 (7 bases). CDR3 size: 17 residues. V lost 2 bases and J lost 4, with 19 bases in between. Germline values: CDR1 LGHNA, CDR2 YSLEER. CDR3 loop: CASSQLPRDRKADTQYF. In nucleotides, the CDR3 is TGCGCCAGCAGCCAATTACCGCGGGACAGAAAGGCAGATACGCAGTATTTT.

The chain combines TRBV4-3 with TRBJ2-3; D possibly corresponds to TRBD2 (5 bases). The length of the CDR3 is 16 residues. V lost 4 bases, J lost 4 bases, and 18 bases lay in between. CDR1 is LGHNA, CDR2 YSLEER, per germline. This CDR3 reads CASSPWLAGSADTQYF. The CDR3 DNA sequence: TGCGCCAGCAGCCCTTGGCTAGCTGGTTCGGCAGATACGCAGTATTTT.

This clonotype appeared a few times. The rearrangement uses TRBV28 and TRBJ1-2; 10 bases align to TRBD1. Losses at the gene ends were 10 bases for V and 2 bases for J; bases not matched to a gene: 7. There are 14 residues in the CDR3. Germline V gene sequence: CDR1 MDHEN, CDR2 SYDVKM. The CDR3 DNA follows: TGTGCCACCGGACAGGGGGGAAAAAACTATGGCTACACCTTC. The encoded protein is CATGQGGKNYGYTF.

The chain combines TRBV7-8 with TRBJ1-1; 9 bases fit TRBD1. The CDR3 spans 14 residues. CDR1 is SGHVS, CDR2 FQNEAQ, per germline. V shed 5 bases, J shed 8 bases, and the junction held 9 bases outside the gene matches. CDR3 protein: CASSKLQGAREAFF. DNA of the CDR3: TGTGCCAGCAGCAAGTTACAGGGGGCCCGCGAAGCTTTCTTT.

This clonotype has a count of ten or more. The gene calls are TRBV5-1 and TRBJ1-5; D is uncertain. This CDR3 is built from 15 residues. Germline-derived CDR1 and CDR2 are SGHRS and YFSETQ. Trimming took off 1 base at V and 4 bases at J, with 12 bases between the two ends. The CDR3 is CASSLFGGNNQPQHF. CDR3 DNA: TGCGCCAGCAGCTTGTTTGGAGGGAATAATCAGCCCCAGCATTTT.

The chain joins TRBV10-3 to TRBJ1-2; D call uncertain. Germline loops: CDR1 ENHRY, CDR2 SYGVKD. This CDR3 contains 14 residues. V was pared by 4 bases and J by 14 bases, with 23 bases between. The CDR3 DNA is TGTGCCATCAGTGGGCAAGTCAAGGGAGGGTCTAATACCTTC. It translates to CAISGQVKGGSNTF.

The chain employs TRBV7-9 and TRBJ2-1; a weak D match, TRBD2 (5 bases). CDR3 length equals 16 residues. Trimming left V 5 bases short and J 0 bases short, with 14 bases between. The germline CDR1 and CDR2 sequences are SEHNR and FQNEAQ (reference sequence). CDR3 sequence (DNA): TGTGCCAGCAGCCCATTCCCGGGGAGCTCCTACAATGAGCAGTTCTTC. Amino acids: CASSPFPGSSYNEQFF. Combining the CDR3 with reference TRBV7-9 and TRBJ2-1 gives the whole variable domain DTGVSQNPRHKITKRGQNVTFRCDPISEHNRLYWYRQTLGQGPEFLTYFQNEAQLEKSRLLSDRFSAERPKGSFSTLEIQRTEQGDSAMYLCASSPFPGSSYNEQFFGPGTRLTVL.